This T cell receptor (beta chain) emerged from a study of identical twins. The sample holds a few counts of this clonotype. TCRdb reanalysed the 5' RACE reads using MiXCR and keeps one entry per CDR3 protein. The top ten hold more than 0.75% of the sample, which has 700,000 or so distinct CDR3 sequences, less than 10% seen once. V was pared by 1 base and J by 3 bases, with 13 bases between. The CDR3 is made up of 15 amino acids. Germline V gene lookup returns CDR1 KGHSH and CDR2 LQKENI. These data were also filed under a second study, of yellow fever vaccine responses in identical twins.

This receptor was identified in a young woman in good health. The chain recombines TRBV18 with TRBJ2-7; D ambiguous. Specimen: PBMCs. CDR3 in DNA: TGTGCCAGCTCACCACAGTCGGGTTTAGTCTACGAGCAGTACTTC. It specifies CASSPQSGLVYEQYF.